This T cell receptor beta chain was identified in a study of early T cells in non-severe SARS-CoV-2 infection. Germline CDR1 is SGHVS and CDR2 is FNYEAQ. The length of the CDR3 is 18 residues. After removal of 5 bases from V and 0 bases from J, the junction contained 13 bases not matched to a gene. This clonotype occurred a few times. TCRdb re-analysed the 5' RACE reads in MiXCR, keeping a single row per CDR3 protein. This repertoire shows tens of thousands of distinct CDR3 sequences, more than 9% found once; its top ten account for under 8%. Material for sequencing was whole blood. This sequence originates from an adult who was a healthcare worker with PCR-confirmed SARS-CoV-2 infection or an uninfected control (not recorded which). V usage is TRBV7-6 and J usage is TRBJ1-3; 7 nucleotides agree with TRBD1. As DNA, the CDR3 is TGTGCCAGCAGCAATTCTCGTGGGACAGCCAGCTCTGGAAACACCATATATTTT. Its protein product is CASSNSRGTASSGNTIYF.